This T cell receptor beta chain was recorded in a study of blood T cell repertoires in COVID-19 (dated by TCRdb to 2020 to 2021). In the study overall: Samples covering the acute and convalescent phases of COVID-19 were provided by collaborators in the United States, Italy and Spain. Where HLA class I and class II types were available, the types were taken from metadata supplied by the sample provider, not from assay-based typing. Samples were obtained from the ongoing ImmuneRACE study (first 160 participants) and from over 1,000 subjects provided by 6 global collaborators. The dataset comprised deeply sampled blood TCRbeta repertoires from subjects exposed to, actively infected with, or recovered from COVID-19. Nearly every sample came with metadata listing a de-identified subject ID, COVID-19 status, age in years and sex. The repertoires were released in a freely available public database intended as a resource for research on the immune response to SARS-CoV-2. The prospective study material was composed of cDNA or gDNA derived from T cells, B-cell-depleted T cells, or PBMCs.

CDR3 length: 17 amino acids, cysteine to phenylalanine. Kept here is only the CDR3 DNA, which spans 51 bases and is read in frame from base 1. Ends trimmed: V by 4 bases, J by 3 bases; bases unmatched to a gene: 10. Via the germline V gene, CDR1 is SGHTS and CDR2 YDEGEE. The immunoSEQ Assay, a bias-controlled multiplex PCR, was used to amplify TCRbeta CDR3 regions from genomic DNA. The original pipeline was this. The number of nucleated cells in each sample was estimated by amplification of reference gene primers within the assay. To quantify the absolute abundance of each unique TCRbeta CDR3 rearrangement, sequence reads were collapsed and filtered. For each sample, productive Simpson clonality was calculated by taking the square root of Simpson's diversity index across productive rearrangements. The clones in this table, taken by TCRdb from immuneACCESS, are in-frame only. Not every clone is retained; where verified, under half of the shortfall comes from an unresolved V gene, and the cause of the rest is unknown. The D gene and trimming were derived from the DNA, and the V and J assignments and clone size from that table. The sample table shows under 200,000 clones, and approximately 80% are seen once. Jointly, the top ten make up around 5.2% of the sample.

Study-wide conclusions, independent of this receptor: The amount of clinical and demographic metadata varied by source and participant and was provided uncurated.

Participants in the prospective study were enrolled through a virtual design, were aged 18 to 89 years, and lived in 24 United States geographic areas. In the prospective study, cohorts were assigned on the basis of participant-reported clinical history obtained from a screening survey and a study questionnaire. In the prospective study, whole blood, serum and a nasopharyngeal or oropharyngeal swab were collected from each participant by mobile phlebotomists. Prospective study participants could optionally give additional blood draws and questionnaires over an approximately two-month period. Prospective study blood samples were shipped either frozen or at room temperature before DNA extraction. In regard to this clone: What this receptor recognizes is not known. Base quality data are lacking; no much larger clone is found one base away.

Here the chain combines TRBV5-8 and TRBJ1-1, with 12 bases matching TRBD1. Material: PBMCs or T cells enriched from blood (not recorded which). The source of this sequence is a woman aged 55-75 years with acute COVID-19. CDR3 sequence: CASSSGTGGAGHTEAFF. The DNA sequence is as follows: TGTGCCAGCAGCAGTGGGACAGGGGGCGCGGGTCACACTGAAGCTTTCTTT.